The 25 T cell receptor beta chains below come from one sample, sequenced in a study of regulatory T cells in long-lasting Graves disease. Time point reported: persistent/refractory GD, antithyroid drugs over 5 years with positive TRAb. PBMCs were the source of the RNA used for TCR sequencing. Libraries of TCR beta came from iRepertoire HTBI primers plus Arm-PCR of CDR3 regions. TCRdb recomputed calls from the multiplex PCR reads with MiXCR, one row per CDR3 protein. The sample has 500,000 to 800,000 distinct CDR3 sequences; around 32% are singletons. The sequenced sample was peripheral blood mononuclear cells (PBMCs), obtained when the disease was refractory, from a patient treated with antithyroid drugs. The receptor set was obtained from a female donor with Graves disease.

The chain employs TRBV7-9 and TRBJ1-1; perhaps TRBD1 as D (5 bases). The length of the CDR3 is 17 residues. V lost 4 bases to trimming and J lost 0 bases, with 18 bases between them. Looked up from germline, CDR1 is SEHNR and CDR2 is FQNEAQ (reference sequence). The chain's CDR3 is CASSSWGGRFMNTEAFF. Here the CDR3 DNA reads TGTGCCAGCAGCTCTTGGGGCGGACGATTTATGAACACTGAAGCTTTCTTT.

The rearrangement links TRBV28 to TRBJ2-7; 11 bases fit TRBD1. The CDR3 sequence is 15 residues long. Germline V gene data show CDR1 as MDHEN and CDR2 as SYDVKM. After removal of 4 bases from V and 5 bases from J, the junction contained 7 bases not matched to a gene. The CDR3 DNA reads as TGTGCCAGCAGTTCAGCGGGACAGGGGGTCAACGAGCAGTACTTC. As protein: CASSSAGQGVNEQYF. Drawing the rest from reference TRBV28 and TRBJ2-7, the complete variable domain is DVKVTQSSRYLVKRTGEKVFLECVQDMDHENMFWYRQDPGLGLRLIYFSYDVKMKEKGDIPEGYSVSREKKERFSLILESASTNQTSMYLCASSSAGQGVNEQYFGPGTRLTVT.

This clonotype was picked up a small number of times. The rearrangement links TRBV7-9 to TRBJ1-5; D gene ambiguous. Germline CDR1 reads SEHNR; CDR2 reads FQNEAQ (reference sequence). This CDR3 has 13 residues. The ends were cut back, 0 bases at V and 11 bases at J, with 11 bases in the middle. In nucleotides, the CDR3 is TGTGCCAGCAGCTTAGCCGCCGGGCCGACCCAGCATTTT. It specifies CASSLAAGPTQHF.

The sample holds many counts of this clonotype. The V call is TRBV28, the J call TRBJ2-7; TRBD1 is a possible D gene (5 bases). Germline V CDR1 and CDR2: MDHEN, SYDVKM. CDR3 size: 12 residues. Trimming shortened V by 4 bases and J by 3 bases, and 7 bases separated the two germline ends. The CDR3 protein is CASSYRNYEQYF. The CDR3 DNA sequence: TGTGCCAGCAGTTACAGGAACTACGAGCAGTACTTC.

This clonotype has a single count. Here the CDR3 DNA reads TGTGCCAGCAGTGAAGGAGGGGGGACTCAGCCCCAGCATTTT. It specifies CASSEGGGTQPQHF. The chain links TRBV6-1 to TRBJ1-5, with TRBD1 as a possible D gene (6 bases). Germline V gives CDR1 MNHNS, CDR2 SASEGT. Trimming removed 1 base at V and 6 bases at J, with 10 bases between. The CDR3 runs 14 residues.

The chain employs TRBV28 and TRBJ2-3, with 8 bases fitting TRBD2. CDR1 is MDHEN and CDR2 is SYDVKM in the germline V gene. The CDR3 runs 15 residues. V was pared by 4 bases and J by 4 bases, with 7 bases of the junction left unmatched. CDR3 sequence reads: CASSSGREAPDTQYF. Written as DNA, the CDR3 is TGTGCCAGCAGTTCTGGGCGGGAGGCCCCAGATACGCAGTATTTT. Supplemented by reference TRBV28 and TRBJ2-3, the full variable domain reads DVKVTQSSRYLVKRTGEKVFLECVQDMDHENMFWYRQDPGLGLRLIYFSYDVKMKEKGDIPEGYSVSREKKERFSLILESASTNQTSMYLCASSSGREAPDTQYFGPGTRLTVL.

A word on this clonotype: Being one base from a much bigger clone, this may be a read error. CDR3 loop: CASSYDRAGANVLTF. The DNA for the CDR3 is TGTGCCAGCAGTTATGACAGGGCTGGGGCCAACGTCCTGACTTTC. The V and J genes are TRBV6-6 and TRBJ2-6; 7 bases match TRBD1. There are 15 residues in the CDR3. J was trimmed by 2 bases and V by 3 bases; bases with no gene match: 1. Looked up from germline, CDR1 is MNHNY and CDR2 is SVGAGI (reference sequence).

This clonotype has ten or more counts. CDR3 in amino acids: CASTPYGGSRETQYF. The CDR3 bases are TGTGCCAGCACCCCTTACGGCGGGAGTCGCGAGACCCAGTACTTC. The genes are TRBV2 and TRBJ2-5; 7 bases line up with TRBD2. The CDR3 is 15 amino acids. Germline assignment: CDR1 SNHLY and CDR2 FYNNEI. The ends lost 7 bases at V and 5 bases at J; junction bases unmatched: 13.

This clonotype was recorded at least ten times. V gene TRBV7-2 combines with J gene TRBJ1-6, with TRBD1 matching 9 bases. With V trimmed by 1 base and J by 8 bases, 0 bases remained unmatched. The CDR3 loop spans 14 amino acids. Per the germline V gene, CDR1 is SGHTA and CDR2 is FQGNSA. CDR3 nucleotides: TGTGCCAGCAGCTTAGGGGACAGGGATTCACCCCTCCACTTT. The encoded protein is CASSLGDRDSPLHF.

On this clonotype: The conserved final phenylalanine or tryptophan is absent from the CDR3, which likely points to a read error. The V gene is TRBV28, the J gene TRBJ2-7; perhaps TRBD2 as D (5 bases). Germline V gene sequence: CDR1 MDHEN, CDR2 SYDVKM. Trimming pared 5 bases from V and 0 bases from J, leaving 14 bases between. The CDR3 runs 15 residues. The CDR3 bases are TGTGCCAGCAGTGGACCCGGGATAATCTCCTACGAGCAGTACCTC. It is translated as CASSGPGIISYEQYL.

This clonotype was seen more than once but under ten times. The V call is TRBV11-2, the J call TRBJ2-5, with no clear D. Germline V gives CDR1 SGHAT, CDR2 FQNNGV. The CDR3 has 15 amino acids. Trimming shortened V by 1 base and J by 7 bases, and 16 bases separated the two germline ends. In DNA, the CDR3 is TGTGCCAGCAGCTTAGCAGTAGATCTCCCGGGGACCCAGTACTTC. Translating it yields CASSLAVDLPGTQYF.

The V call is TRBV11-2, the J call TRBJ1-2; a possible D gene is TRBD1 (6 bases). Between the trimmed V and J ends, which lost 4 bases and 5 bases, there was a span of 23 bases. This CDR3 has 17 residues. Germline CDR1 SGHAT, CDR2 FQNNGV. The CDR3 reads CASSSIPRGTPPYGYTF. CDR3 DNA: TGTGCCAGCAGCTCCATCCCACGTGGGACACCGCCTTATGGCTACACCTTC.

The chain links TRBV30 to TRBJ2-7; D is undetermined. The V end was cut by 0 bases, the J end by 4 bases, with 4 bases between. CDR1 and CDR2 from the germline V gene are GTSNPN and SVGIG (reference sequence). There are 11 residues in the CDR3. The CDR3 region is CAWSVLYEQYF. The CDR3, as DNA: TGTGCCTGGAGTGTACTGTACGAGCAGTACTTC.

This clonotype appeared a few times. The V call is TRBV28, the J call TRBJ2-7; 9 bases are shared with TRBD2. CDR1 is MDHEN and CDR2 is SYDVKM in the germline V gene. The CDR3 totals 12 residues. J was trimmed by 3 bases and V by 7 bases; bases with no gene match: 1. The CDR3 spells CASISGSYEQYF. The CDR3 nucleotides are TGTGCCAGCATTAGCGGGAGCTACGAGCAGTACTTC.

This clonotype was detected ten times or more. The chain carries TRBV6-1 and TRBJ1-2; TRBD1 agrees at 7 bases. V gave up 7 bases and J gave up 6 bases; unmatched junction bases: 14. The V gene's germline CDR1 is MNHNS and CDR2 SASEGT. The CDR3 contains 15 residues. CDR3: CASTMGTDSVHGYTF. The CDR3 DNA reads TGTGCCAGCACCATGGGGACAGACTCTGTCCATGGCTACACCTTC.

The gene calls are TRBV7-9 and TRBJ2-5; D might be TRBD2 (6 bases). The CDR3 loop spans 16 amino acids. Trimming stripped 3 bases from V and 0 bases from J, with 14 bases between. The germline V gene encodes CDR1 SEHNR and CDR2 FQNEAQ (reference sequence). The CDR3 protein is CASSFAQAGNQETQYF. CDR3 bases: TGTGCCAGCAGCTTCGCTCAGGCGGGGAACCAAGAGACCCAGTACTTC.

The rearrangement uses TRBV29-1 and TRBJ2-7; D is possibly TRBD1 (5 bases). V shed 2 bases and J shed 7 bases, with 18 bases lying between them. The CDR3 covers 14 residues. The germline gives CDR1 SQVTM, CDR2 ANQGSEA. The CDR3 sequence is CSVEKGALGGEQYF. The CDR3 nucleotides are TGCAGCGTTGAAAAAGGGGCCCTGGGTGGAGAGCAGTACTTC.

At least ten counts were recorded for this clonotype. Germline is not matched at one junction end, which may reflect a read error. This chain uses TRBV30 with TRBJ1-4, with TRBD1 matching over 10 bases. This CDR3 region has 13 residues. Looked up from germline, CDR1 is GTSNPN and CDR2 is SVGIG (reference sequence). In nucleotides, the CDR3 is TGTGCCTGTCCACTCCCCGGGGGGACAGGGGACTTATTT. Protein: CACPLPGGTGDLF. Based on the CDR3 plus reference TRBV30 and TRBJ1-4, the full variable domain is SQTIHQWPATLVQPVGSPLSLECTVEGTSNPNLYWYRQAAGRGLQLLFYSVGIGQISSEVPQNLSASRPQDRQFILSSKKLLLSDSGFYLCACPLPGGTGDLFGSGTQLSVL.

This clonotype was found a few times. V usage is TRBV2 and J usage is TRBJ1-2, with a weak D call TRBD1 (5 bases). V dropped 2 bases and J dropped 5 bases, with 12 bases sitting between them. CDR3 length: 14 amino acids. The germline V gene encodes CDR1 SNHLY and CDR2 FYNNEI. The CDR3 DNA reads TGTGCCAGCAGTGAAAGCAGGGCGGGGTATGGCTACACCTTC. The encoded protein is CASSESRAGYGYTF.

The V call is TRBV6-1, the J call TRBJ1-2, with 7 bases aligning to TRBD1. CDR1 is MNHNS, CDR2 SASEGT, per germline. The CDR3 spans 13 residues. V lost 5 bases and J lost 8; bases outside the gene matches: 8. DNA for the CDR3: TGTGCCAGCAGTCCGATACAGGGGCGCGGCTACACCTTC. This sequence encodes CASSPIQGRGYTF.

This clonotype was seen repeatedly, ten times or more. The chain's CDR3 is CASSEKFKGTEAFF. In DNA, the CDR3 is TGTGCCAGCAGTGAAAAGTTTAAGGGCACTGAAGCTTTCTTT. This chain links TRBV6-1 with TRBJ1-1; D gene unclear. The germline gives CDR1 MNHNS, CDR2 SASEGT. The CDR3 runs 14 residues. Trimming pared 2 bases from V and 4 bases from J, leaving 11 bases between.

V and J are TRBV20-1 and TRBJ1-6; D unresolved. The CDR3 is 13 residues long. CDR1 and CDR2 (germline): DFQATT, SNEGSKA (reference sequence). The V gene lost 3 bases and the J gene lost 6 bases, with 9 bases spanning the gap. CDR3 nucleotide sequence: TGCAGTGCTAGGGCGTCAGTTAATTCACCCCTCCACTTT. Protein product: CSARASVNSPLHF.

This clonotype was seen a handful of times. The chain is built from TRBV28 and TRBJ2-5; possibly TRBD1 or TRBD2 for D (5 bases each). V lost 1 base to trimming and J lost 3 bases, with 15 bases between them. Germline V gene lookup returns CDR1 MDHEN and CDR2 SYDVKM. The CDR3 contains 16 residues. In DNA form, the CDR3 reads TGTGCCAGCAGTTTATCGTTTGGGGGATCCGAAGAGACCCAGTACTTC. Protein: CASSLSFGGSEETQYF.

A word on this clonotype: It is likely a read error, because the conserved phenylalanine at the end of the CDR3 is missing. This chain joins TRBV2 and TRBJ1-5, with D hard to call. V lost 3 bases and J lost 0, with 12 bases in between. The germline gives CDR1 SNHLY, CDR2 FYNNEI. This CDR3 is built from 16 residues. The CDR3 reads CASSEGGRRSNQPQHS. In nucleotides, the CDR3 is TGTGCCAGCAGTGAGGGCGGCCGTCGTAGCAATCAGCCCCAGCATTCT.

The chain links TRBV30 to TRBJ1-1; D uncertain. The CDR3 extends over 10 amino acids. V shed 1 base and J shed 6 bases, with 3 bases lying between them. Germline loops: CDR1 GTSNPN, CDR2 SVGIG (reference sequence). CDR3 region: CAWSGAEAFF. The CDR3 bases are TGTGCCTGGAGTGGGGCTGAAGCTTTCTTT.